This passage covers 14 T cell receptor beta chains from one sample sequenced in a study of monozygotic twins with inflammatory bowel disease (dated by TCRdb to the late 2010s). Library creation used 5' RACE. The reads were generated on an Illumina HiSeq 2500. TCRdb reprocessed the sequencing reads and holds a single record per CDR3 protein sequence, with no DNA. The sample table on file contains about 350,000 distinct CDR3 sequences. The ten largest make up 2% to 2.5% of the sample. Sequenced input: blood. The receptors come from a human donor with ulcerative colitis or Crohn's disease, or a healthy co-twin of an affected twin (not recorded which).

The genes are TRBV5-4 and TRBJ1-4; TCRdb's D call of TRBD1 is untestable without DNA. The CDR3 runs to 13 residues. The germline CDR1 and CDR2 sequences are SGHNT and YYREEE (reference sequence). The CDR3 spells CASSPWTGEKLFF.

V gene TRBV6-6 combines with J gene TRBJ2-1; without DNA, the TCRdb call of TRBD2 cannot be checked. CDR3 length equals 14 residues. Germline V gene lookup returns CDR1 MNHNY and CDR2 SVGAGI (reference sequence). CDR3 amino acids: CASRLAGGGNEQFF.

The rearrangement links TRBV20-1 to TRBJ1-2. The length of the CDR3 is 13 residues. Germline V gene data show CDR1 as DFQATT and CDR2 as SNEGSKA (reference sequence). CDR3 amino acids: CSARVSLNYGYTF.

The chain is built from TRBV27 and TRBJ2-2; TCRdb reports TRBD1, a call that lacks DNA to check it against. CDR1 is MNHEY, CDR2 SMNVEV, per germline (reference sequence). The length of the CDR3 is 15 residues. The CDR3 here is CASSLRRQGAGELFF.

This sequence joins TRBV20-1 and TRBJ1-4; no DNA is available, so the TRBD1 call from TCRdb remains unchecked. The CDR3 covers 14 residues. Germline loops: CDR1 DFQATT, CDR2 SNEGSKA (reference sequence). CDR3 residues: CSARPGQGTEKLFF.

V is TRBV12-5 and J is TRBJ2-4; TCRdb outputs TRBD1, but without DNA this stays unchecked. The CDR3 extends over 16 amino acids. From germline, CDR1 is LGHNT and CDR2 FRNRAP. The chain's CDR3 is CASARPGPVDKNIQYF.

The gene calls are TRBV20-1 and TRBJ2-1; TCRdb's D call, TRBD2, is unchecked because there is no DNA. This CDR3 is 12 amino acids long. The germline gives CDR1 DFQATT, CDR2 SNEGSKA (reference sequence). CDR3 sequence reads: CSARLAGNEQFF.

The chain couples TRBV20-1 to TRBJ2-5; TCRdb's D gene call, TRBD1, goes unchecked for lack of DNA. The CDR3 covers 14 residues. Germline V gene data show CDR1 as DFQATT and CDR2 as SNEGSKA (reference sequence). CDR3 sequence: CSPPQDLVLETQYF.

The chain has TRBV10-3 and TRBJ2-3; TCRdb indicates TRBD2, and absent DNA this call remains unverified. In germline, CDR1 is ENHRY, CDR2 SYGVKD. CDR3 length equals 17 residues. The CDR3 is CAISAWAGGSTPYTQYF.

CDR3 in amino acids: CASSLEGFGTSIYEQYF. The rearrangement uses TRBV7-6 and TRBJ2-7; TCRdb returns TRBD2, unconfirmable since there is no DNA. CDR3 length: 17 amino acids. The germline V gene has CDR1 SGHVS and CDR2 FNYEAQ.

The gene calls are TRBV5-1 and TRBJ2-3; lacking DNA, the TRBD2 call made by TCRdb goes unchecked. The CDR3 loop spans 17 amino acids. Germline-derived CDR1 and CDR2 are SGHRS and YFSETQ. CDR3 sequence: CASNLGLAGDITDTQYF.

This chain links TRBV7-9 with TRBJ2-5. Germline-derived CDR1 and CDR2 are SEHNR and FQNEAQ (reference sequence). The CDR3 covers 16 residues. CDR3 residues: CASSLAYGRNVETQYF.

The chain couples TRBV7-9 to TRBJ1-5. The CDR3 loop spans 15 amino acids. The V gene's germline CDR1 is SEHNR and CDR2 FQNEAQ (reference sequence). CDR3 in amino acids: CASSPGGQGNQPQHF.

The chain uses TRBV28 and TRBJ2-3. CDR3 length: 12 amino acids. The germline V gene encodes CDR1 MDHEN and CDR2 SYDVKM. The CDR3 sequence is CASSPTLYTQYF.